A single T cell receptor (beta chain) is shown here with its context. Which antigen it targets is not known. The record has no base qualities; no much larger clone is one base away. This sample stems from a study of response to subunit inactivated influenza vaccine (dated by TCRdb to 2016 to 2019). With regard to the full study: Deep quantitative T cell receptor repertoire profiling was used in the study to track responses to a trivalent subunit inactivated influenza vaccine.

Paper-wide results and their limitations: The authors suggested that each seasonal influenza vaccination may recruit only a limited number of new T cells.

Receptors were amplified or captured by RT-PCR. The reads were generated on an Illumina HiSeq 2500. TCRdb trimmed public reads at Q25 via fastp, called clones via MiXCR and kept in-frame beta chains. Every entry covers one CDR3 protein and lists the most common genes and DNA from its rows. The sample table holds more than 600,000 distinct CDR3 sequences, of which roughly 18% were seen once. Approximately 10% of the sample goes to the ten largest clones. The germline ends are 13 bases apart after V is trimmed by 7 bases and J by 3 bases. The CDR3 has 13 amino acids, counting the end cysteine and phenylalanine. The DNA shown is the 39-base CDR3, in frame from base 1.

In this chain, TRBV12-3 or TRBV12-4 is recombined with TRBJ2-7; the D gene cannot be resolved reliably. The clonotype comes from a middle-aged man who received an inactivated influenza vaccine. Donor details come from another sample of the same person, matched by shared clones. The sequenced sample was PBMCs from blood, obtained approximately 5 days after vaccination. The sequenced DNA: TGTGCCAGCACCCCTAGTGGTAGCTACGAGCAGTACTTC. It codes for CASTPSGSYEQYF.